This passage covers 26 T cell receptor beta chains from one sample sequenced in a study of blood T cells in healthy people across ages (dated by TCRdb to about 2015). The library was made by 5' RACE. The instrument was an Illumina HiSeq 2500. The second PCR ran for about 7 to 11 cycles and used a J-beta primer mix along with a sample-barcoded 5' primer. The raw public reads went through TCRdb reprocessing: fastp at Q25, MiXCR clone calling, in-frame beta chains kept. One record per CDR3 amino acid sequence lists the most common genes and DNA. The sample yields about 1.5 million distinct CDR3 sequences; about 43% were counted once. The ten top clones hold roughly 8.2% of the sample. The sample was blood. The receptors derive from a young woman in good health.

J is TRBJ1-2 and V is TRBV30; D is perhaps TRBD1 (5 bases). Germline V lookup: CDR1 GTSNPN, CDR2 SVGIG (reference sequence). Trimming stripped 0 bases from V and 4 bases from J, with 9 bases between. The CDR3 loop spans 13 amino acids. This CDR3 reads CAWSVLQVYGYTF. As DNA, the CDR3 is TGTGCCTGGAGTGTACTACAGGTCTATGGCTACACCTTC.

V usage is TRBV7-8 and J usage is TRBJ2-3; tentatively, D is TRBD2 (6 bases). The CDR3 extends over 14 amino acids. In germline, CDR1 is SGHVS, CDR2 FQNEAQ. Trimming cost V 5 bases and J 4 bases, with 13 bases left between them. Here the CDR3 DNA reads TGTGCCAGCAGCCCTCGGGAGCTGCCAGATACGCAGTATTTT. It encodes CASSPRELPDTQYF.

Comment on this clonotype: One junction end does not reproduce the germline sequence, and a read error may be involved. The V call is TRBV27, the J call TRBJ1-6; 10 bases are a match to TRBD1. This CDR3 is built from 17 residues. CDR1 is MNHEY, CDR2 SMNVEV, per germline (reference sequence). In DNA, the CDR3 is TGTGCCAGCAGTCCGGGACAGGGGAGCTACTATAATTCACCCCCCCACTTT. Translation: CASSPGQGSYYNSPPHF.

The chain employs TRBV11-2 and TRBJ2-4; D unclear. The DNA end is a closer match to TRBJ2-7, so the J assignment may be wrong. There are 16 residues in the CDR3. The germline V gene encodes CDR1 SGHAT and CDR2 FQNNGV. CDR3 region: CASSLTPDGKDYEQYF. The DNA for the CDR3 is TGTGCCAGCAGCTTAACCCCGGACGGAAAAGACTACGAGCAGTACTTC.

This rearrangement joins TRBV13 to TRBJ2-1, with 9 bases lining up with TRBD2. Losses at the gene ends were 2 bases for V and 9 bases for J; bases not matched to a gene: 8. CDR1 is PRHDT and CDR2 is FYEKMQ in the germline V gene (reference sequence). The length of the CDR3 is 15 residues. Here the CDR3 DNA reads TGTGCCAGCAGCTTACCAGCGGGAGGCTGGGGTGAGCAGTTCTTC. Amino acids: CASSLPAGGWGEQFF.

This clonotype was counted a single time. This rearrangement joins TRBV6-1 to TRBJ2-1; 13 nucleotides line up with TRBD2. Germline CDR1 MNHNS, CDR2 SASEGT. Losses at the gene ends were 1 base for V and 6 bases for J; bases not matched to a gene: 6. CDR3 length: 17 residues. The CDR3 loop is CASSEVWTSGSVNEQFF. Here the CDR3 DNA reads TGTGCCAGCAGTGAAGTGTGGACTAGCGGGAGTGTCAATGAGCAGTTCTTC.

This clonotype appeared once. The chain is built from TRBV20-1 and TRBJ2-3, with a possible D match to TRBD2 (5 bases). The CDR3 sequence is 15 residues long. V was cut by 6 bases and J by 4 bases, with 20 bases left in between. Germline assignment: CDR1 DFQATT and CDR2 SNEGSKA (reference sequence). The CDR3 DNA reads TGCAGTGCGGACGGGGAGAAGGGTTTGGCAGATACGCAGTATTTT. This sequence encodes CSADGEKGLADTQYF.

This clonotype was seen a handful of times. This sequence joins TRBV7-2 and TRBJ2-7; 11 bases match TRBD2. With V trimmed by 3 bases and J by 3 bases, 4 bases remained unmatched. The V gene's germline CDR1 is SGHTA and CDR2 FQGNSA. CDR3 length equals 15 residues. This CDR3 is CASSFSSGGGYEQYF. In DNA, the CDR3 is TGTGCCAGCAGCTTTAGTAGCGGGGGGGGCTACGAGCAGTACTTC.

In this sample, this clonotype turned up a few times. V usage is TRBV27 and J usage is TRBJ2-6, with a possible D match to TRBD1 (5 bases). V lost 5 bases and J 0 bases, leaving 14 bases between the germline ends. CDR1 and CDR2 (germline): MNHEY, SMNVEV (reference sequence). The CDR3 contains 17 residues. CDR3 bases: TGTGCCAGCAGTCAGAACCCGACAGTCTCTGGGGCCAACGTCCTGACTTTC. Protein sequence: CASSQNPTVSGANVLTF.

CDR3 amino acids: CSARQPGRGSDGYTF. In DNA form, the CDR3 reads TGCAGTGCTAGACAGCCCGGCAGGGGGTCGGATGGCTACACCTTC. V and J are TRBV20-1 and TRBJ1-2; TRBD1 agrees at 7 bases. The CDR3 has 15 amino acids. With V trimmed by 2 bases and J by 6 bases, 12 bases remained unmatched. Germline V gene lookup returns CDR1 DFQATT and CDR2 SNEGSKA (reference sequence).

This clonotype was seen more than once but under ten times. The chain is built from TRBV20-1 and TRBJ2-5, with 9 positions matching TRBD2. Trimming cost V 6 bases and J 3 bases; bases outside gene matches: 2. This CDR3 spans 12 amino acids. The germline V gene has CDR1 DFQATT and CDR2 SNEGSKA (reference sequence). The CDR3 protein is CSARLAEETQYF. CDR3 coding DNA: TGCAGTGCGAGACTAGCGGAAGAGACCCAGTACTTC.

Regarding this clonotype: This CDR3 is missing its conserved last phenylalanine or tryptophan, likely due to a read error. J is TRBJ2-1 and V is TRBV6-5, with TRBD2 matching over 8 bases. This CDR3 is 15 amino acids long. The V and J ends lost 2 bases and 3 bases, in that order; junction bases with no gene match: 3. Germline loops: CDR1 MNHEY, CDR2 SVGAGI. The CDR3 coding sequence is TGTGCCAGCAGTTACGATAGCGGGAACTACAATGAGCAGTTCTAC. Protein: CASSYDSGNYNEQFY.

This clonotype was detected a few times. V and J are TRBV12-3 or TRBV12-4 and TRBJ1-1; D remains unclear. V was pared by 8 bases and J by 0 bases, with 10 bases between. The CDR3 length is 13 residues. This CDR3 is CASFDGLNTEAFF. CDR3 DNA sequence: TGTGCCAGCTTTGACGGACTGAACACTGAAGCTTTCTTT.

This chain links TRBV6-5 with TRBJ2-5; 8 bases line up with TRBD2. Germline loops: CDR1 MNHEY, CDR2 SVGAGI. The CDR3 is 16 residues long. V was pared by 0 bases and J by 9 bases, with 12 bases of the junction left unmatched. CDR3 in amino acids: CASSYSGQRSGGAQYF. CDR3 DNA sequence: TGTGCCAGCAGTTACTCGGGACAACGGTCGGGGGGGGCCCAGTACTTC.

This clonotype occurred a few times. V and J are TRBV12-5 and TRBJ2-7; D not resolved. The CDR3 covers 12 residues. CDR1 LGHNT and CDR2 FRNRAP come from the germline V gene. V was trimmed by 5 bases and J by 1 base, leaving 6 bases between them. The CDR3 loop reads CASGPLSYEQYF. In nucleotides, the CDR3 is TGTGCTAGTGGTCCCCTTTCCTACGAGCAGTACTTC.

The V call is TRBV7-2, the J call TRBJ2-1; 9 positions agree with TRBD2. V lost 4 bases, J lost 1 base, and 11 bases stayed unmatched. The CDR3 has 18 amino acids. Germline V gives CDR1 SGHTA, CDR2 FQGNSA. The CDR3 sequence: CASSSVGREGESYNEQFF. The DNA of the CDR3 is TGTGCCAGCAGCTCGGTTGGGCGGGAGGGCGAGTCCTACAATGAGCAGTTCTTC.

V is TRBV28 and J is TRBJ1-5; D is unclear. The V end lost 5 bases, the J end lost 7 bases, and 15 bases lay between the germline ends. Per the germline V gene, CDR1 is MDHEN and CDR2 is SYDVKM. The CDR3 has 14 amino acids. CDR3: CASSDGLSSQPQHF. CDR3 nucleotide sequence: TGTGCCAGCAGTGACGGACTTAGTAGCCAGCCCCAGCATTTT.

The sample holds a few counts of this clonotype. V and J are TRBV7-2 and TRBJ2-7; 9 nucleotides align to TRBD2. The CDR3 runs 17 residues. Looked up from germline, CDR1 is SGHTA and CDR2 is FQGNSA. V lost 2 bases and J lost 2; bases outside the gene matches: 10. The CDR3 sequence: CASSLLGLAGDPYEQYF. Here the CDR3 DNA reads TGTGCCAGCAGCTTATTGGGGTTAGCGGGGGACCCCTACGAGCAGTACTTC.

This clonotype was seen a few times. The rearrangement links TRBV6-6 to TRBJ1-4, with D unresolved. Between the trimmed V and J ends, which lost 2 bases and 8 bases, there was a span of 3 bases. This CDR3 has 11 amino acids. Germline V gene lookup returns CDR1 MNHNY and CDR2 SVGAGI (reference sequence). In DNA form, the CDR3 reads TGTGCCAGCAGTTACAGCGAAAAACTGTTTTTT. This translates into CASSYSEKLFF.

This clonotype was seen a few times. V is TRBV6-2 or TRBV6-3 and J is TRBJ2-2; 7 bases line up with TRBD2. J lost 0 bases, V lost 2 bases, and 3 bases had no gene match. Germline CDR1 is MNHEY and CDR2 is SVGEGT. The CDR3 has 16 residues. The CDR3: CASSYGAGANTGELFF. The CDR3 nucleotides are TGTGCCAGCAGTTACGGGGCGGGAGCGAACACCGGGGAGCTGTTTTTT.

In its sample, this clonotype was seen a few times. This chain uses TRBV5-1 with TRBJ2-1; TRBD1 aligns across 9 bases. Unmatched junction bases numbered 16, after V lost 3 bases and J lost 0 bases. The germline V gene has CDR1 SGHRS and CDR2 YFSETQ. The CDR3 has 20 residues. The CDR3 nucleotides read TGCGCCAGCAGCTCGGTCAGGAGGACAGGGGAGGGTGTCTCCTACAATGAGCAGTTCTTC. It specifies CASSSVRRTGEGVSYNEQFF.

This clonotype was counted a few times. The V gene is TRBV4-1, the J gene TRBJ1-2, with D possibly being TRBD1 (5 bases). V dropped 0 bases and J dropped 8 bases, with 13 bases sitting between them. The CDR3 is 14 amino acids. The germline CDR1 and CDR2 sequences are MGHRA and YSYEKL. In DNA form, the CDR3 reads TGCGCCAGCAGCCAAGAAGGATGGGGGGGAGGCTACACCTTC. This gives the protein CASSQEGWGGGYTF.

The sample holds a few counts of this clonotype. The chain carries TRBV4-1 and TRBJ2-1; 8 bases are a match to TRBD2. V lost 3 bases to trimming and J lost 7 bases; unmatched junction nucleotides: 8. Germline CDR1 MGHRA, CDR2 YSYEKL. The CDR3 runs 15 residues. In nucleotides, the CDR3 is TGCGCCAGCAGCCAGCTTCCGGGGGGGCTTAATGAGCAGTTCTTC. Translation: CASSQLPGGLNEQFF.

The CDR3 sequence: CASSSAMGPQHF. The DNA for the CDR3 is TGTGCCAGCAGTTCGGCCATGGGGCCCCAGCATTTT. The genes are TRBV6-5 and TRBJ1-5; D not certain. The CDR3 is 12 amino acids. CDR1 MNHEY and CDR2 SVGAGI come from the germline V gene. V gave up 4 bases and J gave up 9 bases, with 10 bases separating them.

With regard to this clonotype: Lacking the conserved final phenylalanine or tryptophan, this CDR3 likely reflects a read error. The chain is built from TRBV12-3 or TRBV12-4 and TRBJ2-7, with 8 bases matching TRBD1. The J segment lost 3 bases and the V segment lost 11 bases, leaving 12 bases of the junction unmatched. The CDR3 is 14 amino acids. The CDR3 DNA reads as TGTGCCTCAACAACCCAGGGGGCCCTCTACGAGCAGTACTTA. Protein product: CASTTQGALYEQYL.

The chain combines TRBV27 with TRBJ2-1; TRBD2 matches 13 bases. Germline V gene data show CDR1 as MNHEY and CDR2 as SMNVEV (reference sequence). Germline trimming cut 6 bases from V and 7 bases from J; bases unmatched to any gene: 6. CDR3 length: 15 residues. This chain's CDR3 is CASRDRTSGSNEQFF. In nucleotides, the CDR3 is TGTGCCAGCAGAGATAGGACTAGCGGGAGTAATGAGCAGTTCTTC.